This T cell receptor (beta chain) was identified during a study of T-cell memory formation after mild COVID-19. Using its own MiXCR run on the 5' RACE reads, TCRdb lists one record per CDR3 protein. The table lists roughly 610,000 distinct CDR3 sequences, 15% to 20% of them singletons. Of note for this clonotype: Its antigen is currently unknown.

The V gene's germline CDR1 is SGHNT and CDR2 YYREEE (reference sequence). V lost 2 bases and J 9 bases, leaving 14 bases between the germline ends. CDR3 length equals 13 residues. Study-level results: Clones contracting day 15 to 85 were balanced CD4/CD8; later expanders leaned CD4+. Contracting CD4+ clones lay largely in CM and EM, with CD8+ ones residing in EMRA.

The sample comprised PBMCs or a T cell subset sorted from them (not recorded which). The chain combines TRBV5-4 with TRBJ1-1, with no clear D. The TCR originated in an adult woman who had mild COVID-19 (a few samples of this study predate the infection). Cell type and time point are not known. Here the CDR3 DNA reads TGTGCCAGCAGCTTTCCGGACTTGCCGCAAGCTTTCTTT. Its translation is CASSFPDLPQAFF.